The present TCR beta chain was sequenced within a study of human T cells and chemical hapten exposure. Across the whole study: Patients, predominantly female, presented with alopecia areata, totalis or universalis.

Time point denoted: pre-sensitization, week 0. Treatment here: therapeutic diphenylcyclopropenone sensitization with weekly scalp DPC. The authors extracted total RNA from unfractionated whole blood. Ahead of applying each patch test, blood was sampled. Whole-study results and caveats: The count of PT1 expanded TCRs correlated positively with patch test score.

In this sample, this clonotype turned up a few times. The antigen is undetermined. TCRdb reprocessed the RACE reads via MiXCR and lists one record per CDR3 protein. The table has 34,000 or so distinct CDR3 sequences, 9% to 12% seen once. Germline CDR1 and CDR2: MDHEN and SYDVKM. CDR3 length equals 14 residues. V gave up 7 bases and J gave up 2 bases, with 12 bases separating them. The clonotype originates from a man over 45 with alopecia areata. Some clones in this sample may be carry-over from other donors' samples. This chain connects TRBV28 to TRBJ2-1; perhaps TRBD2 as D (5 bases). Sample: whole blood, taken in connection with sensitization to the hapten diphenylcyclopropenone (DPC). The CDR3: CASNVGAPYNEQFF. CDR3 sequence (DNA): TGTGCCAGCAATGTGGGAGCTCCCTACAATGAGCAGTTCTTC.